A selection of T cell receptor beta chains follows, all from one sample in a study of T cells in Graves' hyperthyroidism and ophthalmopathy. TCRdb re-derived calls from the multiplex PCR reads in MiXCR, one entry per CDR3 protein. The sample consists of 750,000 to 900,000 distinct CDR3 sequences, roughly 40% of them appearing once. Input material: blood. The receptors stem from a man in his late teens or twenties with Graves' hyperthyroidism. CDR3s include the opening cysteine and the closing phenylalanine or tryptophan. A D gene is named only where the DNA matches it firmly. For some rows the clone size is stated as once, few or many, or as a class when expanded; others skip it.

NA	TRBV10-3	TRBJ1-1	TRBD1	CASGTTGVNTEAFF	TGTGCCAGCGGAACGACAGGGGTGAACACTGAAGCTTTCTTT
NA	TRBV7-2	TRBJ2-5	NA	CASSSPTWGQETQYF	TGTGCCAGCAGCTCGCCGACTTGGGGGCAAGAGACCCAGTACTTC
NA	TRBV2	TRBJ2-2	TRBD2	CAIDRLAGASNTGELFF	TGTGCCATCGACCGACTAGCGGGGGCCTCGAACACCGGGGAGCTGTTTTTT
few	TRBV9	TRBJ2-3	TRBD1	CASSVAGQGATDTQYF	TGTGCCAGCAGCGTAGCTGGACAGGGTGCCACAGATACGCAGTATTTT
NA	TRBV5-1	TRBJ2-7	TRBD1	CASSFDRGTGELYF	TGCGCCAGCAGCTTTGACAGGGGGACCGGGGAGCTGTACTTC
NA	TRBV7-8	TRBJ1-2	NA	CASSLNQPRPSGYGYTF	TGTGCCAGCAGCTTAAACCAGCCAAGGCCCTCCGGCTATGGCTACACCTTC
NA	TRBV30	TRBJ1-6	NA	CAWSAGYESPLHF	TGTGCCTGGAGTGCCGGATACGAATCACCCCTCCACTTT
many	TRBV29-1	TRBJ1-1	NA	CSVAPDVYTEAFF	TGCAGCGTTGCCCCCGACGTTTACACTGAAGCTTTCTTT
NA	TRBV2	TRBJ2-7	TRBD1	CASSQGRQGYEQYF	TGTGCCAGCAGCCAAGGCCGACAGGGATACGAGCAGTACTTC
NA	TRBV9	TRBJ2-7	TRBD1	CASSAGTGLSYEQYF	TGTGCCAGCAGCGCCGGGACAGGCCTCTCCTACGAGCAGTACTTC
NA	TRBV14	TRBJ1-6	NA	CASSQLAGPPTNSPLHF	TGTGCCAGCAGCCAGTTAGCCGGGCCTCCGACGAATTCACCCCTCCACTTT
many	TRBV4-1	TRBJ1-4	NA	CASSQDSLGGATNEKLFF	TGCGCCAGCAGCCAAGATAGTTTGGGGGGAGCAACTAATGAAAAACTGTTTTTT
NA	TRBV19	TRBJ1-2	TRBD1	CASKSGQGDGYTF	TGTGCCAGTAAGAGCGGACAGGGTGACGGCTACACCTTC
NA	TRBV5-5	TRBJ1-5	NA	CASSFGDKDQPQHF	TGTGCCAGCAGCTTCGGGGACAAGGATCAGCCCCAGCATTTT
few	TRBV20-1	TRBJ1-5	NA	CSARDRVAYPYNQPQHF	TGCAGTGCTAGAGATCGTGTGGCCTACCCATACAATCAGCCCCAGCATTTT
many	TRBV7-2	TRBJ2-7	NA	CASSSSAGYEQYF	TGTGCCAGCAGCTCCTCTGCCGGGTACGAGCAGTACTTC
few	TRBV11-2	TRBJ2-7	NA	CASKGPGGEQYF	TGTGCCAGTAAGGGCCCGGGCGGCGAGCAGTACTTC
NA	TRBV24-1	TRBJ2-5	NA	CATSDFGVGETQYF	TGTGCCACCAGTGATTTCGGGGTGGGGGAGACCCAGTACTTC